This T cell receptor (beta chain) was profiled in a study of T cells expressing NK-cell markers. The wider study: CD3+CD56+NKG2C+, CD3+CD56+NKG2C- and CD3+CD56-NKG2C+ T cells, once sorted, supplied the TCR beta repertoires.

Notes on the study in general: In a handful of donors, dominant clonotypes made up about 25-65% of CD3+CD56-NKG2C+ cells.

5'RACE template switching with UMIs produced the TCR beta cDNA. TCRdb re-called the 5' RACE reads; one entry per CDR3 protein, DNA not given. Seen in this sample are about 260,000 distinct CDR3 sequences; the ten most common clones hold approximately 0.42%. The CDR3 covers 17 residues. The germline gives CDR1 SGHNT, CDR2 YENEEA. With respect to this clonotype: Its antigen is unidentified.

This receptor was identified in a man aged 18 to 30 in good health. The J gene is TRBJ2-7, the V gene TRBV11-3; without DNA, the TCRdb call of TRBD2 cannot be checked. The sample comprised blood T cells: a sorted CD56 or NKG2C T cell subset, CD4+ or CD8+ T cells, or bulk PBMC T cells (not recorded which). The CDR3 here is CASSAGLAGGFLDEQYF.